This T cell receptor (beta chain) was identified during a study of vaccination and CD4 T cells after COVID-19. Study context: Recovered patients in the cohort numbered six men and four women, two of them Hispanic. Overlapping SARS-CoV-2, HCoV-NL63, HCoV-OC43 and HCoV-229E spike peptides were used to stimulate cells.

The assay that was used to sequence DNA from cultured CD4+ T cells was the Oncomine TCR Beta short-read assay. One entry per CDR3 protein, called by TCRdb with MiXCR from the PCR reads. The data contain approximately 15,000 distinct CDR3 sequences, around 53% of them singletons. As regards this clonotype: Its antigen remains unknown.

This CDR3 spans 15 amino acids. Trimming pared 0 bases from V and 6 bases from J, leaving 18 bases between. CDR1 and CDR2 from the germline V gene are DFQATT and SNEGSKA (reference sequence). Treatment specified: roughly 10-day PBMC culture with coronavirus spike peptide pools or control peptides (ViraFEST assay). The source of this sequence is a human donor who had recovered from COVID-19. The sequenced sample was CD4+ T cells from blood, cultured in vitro. The chain carries TRBV20-1 and TRBJ2-7, with D possibly TRBD1 on 6 matching bases. CDR3 in amino acids: CSARDDRQVRSEQYF. The DNA of the CDR3 is TGCAGTGCTAGAGATGACCGACAGGTGCGGAGCGAGCAGTACTTC.